This record covers a single T cell receptor (beta chain). Its antigen is not known. Naive-designated CD8 cells lacked CD45RO, were positively enriched for CCR7, and omitted terminally differentiated effector memory CD45RA+ cells. Adult donors, all healthy and HIV-negative, had no recent acute infections or vaccinations. Assay used: immunoSEQ multiplex PCR; TCRdb lists only in-frame clones, some missing. The sample yields millions of clones, less than 95% seen once. This entry belongs to a study of shared clonotypes between healthy human individuals. Across the study: With ages of 18 to 49, the donors were two women and three men.

Whole-study findings and limits: The sole specimen, blood, was sampled, and tissue repertoires likely differ. The genetic and exposure-history diversity represented was limited by few donors.

The receptor's source is a man younger than 35 in good health. Source material: naive CD8+ T cells sorted from blood.

For the CDR3, the DNA is TGTGCCAGCAGTTCCATCGCGCAGTTGAACACTGAAGCTTTCTTT. It specifies CASSSIAQLNTEAFF. The chain links TRBV6-5 to TRBJ1-1; D gene unclear. V was cut by 4 bases and J by 0 bases, with 12 bases left in between. CDR1 is MNHEY and CDR2 is SVGAGI in the germline V gene. The CDR3 is made up of 15 amino acids.